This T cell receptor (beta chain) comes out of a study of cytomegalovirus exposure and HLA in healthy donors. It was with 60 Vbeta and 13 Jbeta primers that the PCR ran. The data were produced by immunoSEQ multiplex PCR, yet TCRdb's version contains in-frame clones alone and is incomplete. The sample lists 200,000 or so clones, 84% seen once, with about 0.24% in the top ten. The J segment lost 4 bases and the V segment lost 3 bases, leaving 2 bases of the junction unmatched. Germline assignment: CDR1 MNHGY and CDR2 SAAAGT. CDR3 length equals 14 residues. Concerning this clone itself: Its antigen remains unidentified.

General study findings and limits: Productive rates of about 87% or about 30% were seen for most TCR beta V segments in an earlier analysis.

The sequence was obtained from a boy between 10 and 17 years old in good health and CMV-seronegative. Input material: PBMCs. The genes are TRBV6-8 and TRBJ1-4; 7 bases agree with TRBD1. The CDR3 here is CASSYGTDNEKLFF. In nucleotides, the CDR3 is TGTGCCAGCAGTTATGGGACAGATAATGAAAAACTGTTTTTT.